The 5 T cell receptor beta chains in this list originate from one sample, sequenced in a study of T cell responses to AZD1222 COVID-19 vaccine. Libraries were prepared by immunoSEQ multiplex PCR; TCRdb keeps only in-frame clonotypes and omits some of them. The table includes 100,000 to 150,000 clones, about 88% detected once. Sequenced here: peripheral blood, sampled on day 0 of AZD1222 vaccination. These receptors originate from an adult in good health.

This chain uses TRBV7-2 with TRBJ2-3; possible D gene TRBD2, 6 bases. With 0 bases removed from V and 1 base from J, the gap between germline ends came to 11 bases. The CDR3 extends over 16 amino acids. CDR1 is SGHTA and CDR2 is FQGNSA in the germline V gene. The CDR3 loop reads CASSLAISGGTDTQYF. The CDR3 DNA sequence: TGTGCCAGCAGCTTAGCCATTAGCGGCGGCACAGATACGCAGTATTTT.

The CDR3 loop reads CASSQVTYNEQFF. The CDR3 DNA reads as TGTGCCAGCAGCCAAGTCACCTACAATGAGCAGTTCTTC. The chain links TRBV3-1 (or the pseudogene TRBV3-2) to TRBJ2-1; D remains unclear. CDR3 length: 13 residues. The V end lost 1 base, the J end lost 2 bases, and 3 bases lay between the germline ends. CDR1 and CDR2 (germline): LGHDT, YNNKEL (reference sequence).

V and J are TRBV29-1 and TRBJ2-4; D possibly uses TRBD1 or TRBD2 (6 bases each). V gave up 6 bases and J gave up 8 bases, with 20 bases separating them. The length of the CDR3 is 14 residues. CDR1 and CDR2 from the germline V gene are SQVTM and ANQGSEA. The CDR3 reads CSVKEGGRMDIQYF. For the CDR3, the DNA is TGCAGCGTCAAGGAGGGGGGCAGGATGGACATTCAGTACTTC.

This rearrangement joins TRBV18 to TRBJ1-1; tentative D call: TRBD1 (6 bases). V gave up 3 bases and J gave up 6 bases, with 11 bases separating them. The CDR3 runs to 13 residues. CDR1 is KGHSH, CDR2 LQKENI, per germline. The DNA of the CDR3 is TGTGCCAGCTCACCTGGACAGCGCCCTGAAGCTTTCTTT. Its translation: CASSPGQRPEAFF.

This clone was counted only a few times. This chain links TRBV7-9 with TRBJ1-2; 7 bases are shared with TRBD1. The CDR3 is made up of 14 amino acids. CDR1 and CDR2 from the germline V gene are SEHNR and FQNEAQ (reference sequence). Trimming took 4 bases from V and 4 from J; bases not matched to a gene: 6. This CDR3 is CASSSSQGIYGYTF. The CDR3 DNA reads TGTGCCAGCAGCTCCTCACAGGGGATCTATGGCTACACCTTC.